This passage covers 28 T cell receptor beta chains from one sample sequenced in a study of CD8+CD57+ T cells in acquired aplastic anemia. Patients sequenced had flow cytometry evidence of CD8+CD57+ cell expansion. Genomic DNA acted as the template from which TCR beta VDJ combination and CDR3 sequence profiling were carried out. TCRdb analysed the reads with MiXCR anew, one entry per CDR3 protein. This sample has roughly 220,000 distinct CDR3 sequences, with over 55% found just once. Sequences were obtained from sorted CD4+, CD8+, or CD8+CD57+ T cells (not recorded which) from PBMCs. The receptors were gathered from a human donor with aplastic anemia.

V usage is TRBV12-3 or TRBV12-4 and J usage is TRBJ1-1, with D uncertain. The V gene lost 7 bases and the J gene lost 10 bases, with 10 bases spanning the gap. This CDR3 region has 10 residues. DNA of the CDR3: TGTGCCAGCAATGTGGGAAGAGCTTTCTTT. As protein: CASNVGRAFF.

The rearrangement links TRBV7-8 to TRBJ2-5; 11 bases match TRBD1. The CDR3 is 17 amino acids. The J segment lost 12 bases and the V segment lost 3 bases, leaving 18 bases of the junction unmatched. Germline V gene lookup returns CDR1 SGHVS and CDR2 FQNEAQ. In DNA, the CDR3 is TGTGCCAGCAGCTTGCCTAATTTTGGGACAGGGGGTGGCGTTAAGTACTTC. This sequence encodes CASSLPNFGTGGGVKYF.

This clonotype was counted ten times or more. The rearrangement joins TRBV4-1 to TRBJ2-5; D remains ambiguous. This CDR3 comprises 14 residues. Trimming cost V 1 base and J 1 base, with 7 bases left between them. Germline CDR1 MGHRA, CDR2 YSYEKL. The DNA of the CDR3 is TGCGCCAGCAGCCAAGTTTGGGGCCAAGAGACCCAGTACTTC. Amino acid sequence: CASSQVWGQETQYF.

V and J are TRBV6-1 and TRBJ1-5; possibly TRBD1 for D (5 bases). V lost 10 bases and J lost 5, with 27 bases in between. Germline-derived CDR1 and CDR2 are MNHNS and SASEGT. The CDR3 is made up of 17 amino acids. The CDR3: CAISAGFGEYWDQPQHF. In DNA, the CDR3 is TGTGCCATCAGCGCAGGGTTCGGCGAGTATTGGGATCAGCCCCAGCATTTT.

This chain connects TRBV19 to TRBJ2-7, with 8 bases lining up with TRBD2. V was pared by 3 bases and J by 0 bases, with 4 bases of the junction left unmatched. The V gene's germline CDR1 is LNHDA and CDR2 SQIVND (reference sequence). This CDR3 has 15 amino acids. CDR3 residues: CASSITSGISYEQYF. The CDR3 DNA sequence: TGTGCCAGTAGTATCACTAGCGGAATCTCCTACGAGCAGTACTTC.

The rearrangement uses TRBV2 and TRBJ1-6; D gene ambiguous. This CDR3 has 16 amino acids. From germline, CDR1 is SNHLY and CDR2 FYNNEI. V was pared by 0 bases and J by 0 bases, with 6 bases between. Here the CDR3 DNA reads TGTGCCAGCAGTGAAGCTGAGATCTCCTATAATTCACCCCTCCACTTT. It translates to CASSEAEISYNSPLHF.

J is TRBJ2-7 and V is TRBV7-2; weak D call: TRBD1 (6 bases). The V and J ends lost 0 bases and 3 bases respectively, with 18 bases between them. CDR1 is SGHTA, CDR2 FQGNSA, per germline. CDR3 length: 17 residues. The CDR3 is CASSLAGGQLPGYEQYF. The CDR3 nucleotides are TGTGCCAGCAGCTTAGCGGGTGGACAGCTCCCGGGCTACGAGCAGTACTTC.

This chain connects TRBV6-2 or TRBV6-3 to TRBJ2-7, with TRBD1 identical over 7 bases. This CDR3 region has 14 residues. CDR1 MNHEY and CDR2 SVGEGT come from the germline V gene. The junction had 7 bases not matched to a gene; V was cut back by 6 bases and J by 2 bases. CDR3 sequence: CASSQATGPYEQYF. DNA for the CDR3: TGTGCCAGCAGCCAAGCGACAGGGCCCTACGAGCAGTACTTC.

The CDR3 nucleotides are TGCGCCAGCAGCTTGACTGATCCCTACGAGCAGTACTTC. It yields the protein CASSLTDPYEQYF. V and J are TRBV5-1 and TRBJ2-7; D not certain. V was clipped by 1 base and J by 2 bases, with 7 bases between them. Germline assignment: CDR1 SGHRS and CDR2 YFSETQ. The CDR3 is 13 residues long. The variable domain in full, completed from reference TRBV5-1 and TRBJ2-7, reads KAGVTQTPRYLIKTRGQQVTLSCSPISGHRSVSWYQQTPGQGLQFLFEYFSETQRNKGNFPGRFSGRQFSNSRSEMNVSTLELGDSALYLCASSLTDPYEQYFGPGTRLTVT.

This clonotype was recorded only once. CDR3 region: CSSGLADYNEQFF. CDR3 nucleotides: TGCAGCTCGGGACTAGCGGACTACAATGAGCAGTTCTTC. The chain carries TRBV29-1 and TRBJ2-1; 11 nucleotides line up with TRBD2. V gave up 8 bases and J gave up 3 bases; unmatched junction bases: 3. The germline V gene has CDR1 SQVTM and CDR2 ANQGSEA. This CDR3 comprises 13 residues.

The chain employs TRBV24-1 and TRBJ2-3, with 9 bases lining up with TRBD2. Germline values: CDR1 KGHDR, CDR2 SFDVKD. V gave up 2 bases and J gave up 4 bases; unmatched junction bases: 12. This CDR3 region has 18 residues. The CDR3 protein is CATSDSPGSGRMSDTQYF. The CDR3 bases are TGTGCCACCAGTGATTCCCCCGGGAGCGGGAGGATGTCAGATACGCAGTATTTT.

In its sample, this clonotype was seen a few times. CDR3 in DNA: TGCAGCGTCGATCCACTACCGGGGCAAGCTTTCTTT. Translation: CSVDPLPGQAFF. The rearrangement uses TRBV29-1 and TRBJ1-1; weak D call: TRBD1 (5 bases). The CDR3 has 12 residues. The V end lost 6 bases, the J end lost 9 bases, and 17 bases lay between the germline ends. Germline V CDR1 and CDR2: SQVTM, ANQGSEA. Looking up the rest from reference TRBV29-1 and TRBJ1-1 gives the full variable domain: SAVISQKPSRDICQRGTSLTIQCQVDSQVTMMFWYRQQPGQSLTLIATANQGSEATYESGFVIDKFPISRPNLTFSTLTVSNMSPEDSSIYLCSVDPLPGQAFFGQGTRLTVV.

This clonotype appeared a single time. The chain links TRBV5-6 to TRBJ2-7; D is perhaps TRBD1 (6 bases). The germline CDR1 and CDR2 sequences are SGHDT and YYEEEE. V shed 0 bases and J shed 6 bases, with 16 bases lying between them. CDR3 length equals 15 residues. CDR3 DNA: TGTGCCAGCAGCTTGGAGCCTAGCCAACAGGGCGAGCAGTACTTC. Translated, it gives CASSLEPSQQGEQYF.

Notes on this clonotype: A much more abundant neighbour one base away suggests this may be a read error. The chain uses TRBV3-1 and TRBJ2-1; 9 bases fit TRBD2. Germline CDR1 and CDR2: LGHDT and YNNKEL (reference sequence). The CDR3 consists of 13 residues. Germline trimming cut 6 bases from V and 8 bases from J; bases unmatched to any gene: 5. CDR3 residues: CASRLAGRDEQFF. CDR3 nucleotides: TGTGCCAGCAGGCTAGCGGGGCGGGATGAGCAGTTCTTC.

The chain has TRBV20-1 and TRBJ2-7; D may be TRBD1 (7 bases). V shed 6 bases and J shed 0 bases, with 12 bases lying between them. CDR1 and CDR2 from the germline V gene are DFQATT and SNEGSKA (reference sequence). The CDR3 totals 13 residues. CDR3 sequence reads: CSARGVPSYEQYF. In DNA form, the CDR3 reads TGCAGTGCCAGGGGGGTCCCCTCCTACGAGCAGTACTTC.

The J gene is TRBJ2-1, the V gene TRBV5-4; TRBD2 matches 12 bases. The length of the CDR3 is 17 residues. CDR1 is SGHNT, CDR2 YYREEE, per germline (reference sequence). The V gene end was trimmed by 3 bases and the J gene end by 9 bases; junction bases not matched to a gene: 13. CDR3: CASSYATSGGPSGEQFF. CDR3 DNA: TGTGCCAGCAGCTACGCGACTAGCGGGGGCCCATCAGGTGAGCAGTTCTTC.

The chain couples TRBV7-9 to TRBJ2-3; D is undetermined. V gave up 1 base and J gave up 4 bases, with 9 bases separating them. CDR1 is SEHNR and CDR2 is FQNEAQ in the germline V gene (reference sequence). The length of the CDR3 is 14 residues. For the CDR3, the DNA is TGTGCCAGCAGCTTAGATTTGGCCGCAGATACGCAGTATTTT. Translation: CASSLDLAADTQYF. Full variable domain (missing parts from reference TRBV7-9 and TRBJ2-3): DTGVSQNPRHKITKRGQNVTFRCDPISEHNRLYWYRQTLGQGPEFLTYFQNEAQLEKSRLLSDRFSAERPKGSFSTLEIQRTEQGDSAMYLCASSLDLAADTQYFGPGTRLTVL.

The rearrangement joins TRBV7-3 to TRBJ1-2; a weak D match, TRBD1 (5 bases). With 6 bases removed from V and 7 bases from J, the gap between germline ends came to 21 bases. The germline gives CDR1 SGHTA, CDR2 FQGTGA. The CDR3 covers 15 residues. The CDR3 nucleotides read TGTGCCAGCAGTCTAGGAGGGGCCCAGCGGGGTGGCTACACCTTC. This codes for CASSLGGAQRGGYTF.

The chain employs TRBV24-1 and TRBJ2-7, with 8 bases identical to TRBD1. The CDR3 consists of 15 residues. V shed 3 bases, J shed 2 bases, and the junction held 5 bases outside the gene matches. Per the germline V gene, CDR1 is KGHDR and CDR2 is SFDVKD. Written as DNA, the CDR3 is TGTGCCACCAGTGATGTGACAGGGGACGCCTACGAGCAGTACTTC. Its translation is CATSDVTGDAYEQYF.

V and J are TRBV7-2 and TRBJ2-3; no clear D. Germline lookup yields CDR1 SGHTA and CDR2 FQGNSA. This CDR3 is 11 amino acids long. With 5 bases removed from V and 7 bases from J, the gap between germline ends came to 7 bases. The CDR3 DNA is TGTGCCAGCAGCCGAGATTATACGCAGTATTTT. Amino acids: CASSRDYTQYF.

Points on this clonotype: The junction differs from germline at one of its ends, possibly a read error. The chain has TRBV7-9 and TRBJ2-7; 9 bases agree with TRBD2. CDR1 is SEHNR, CDR2 FQNEAQ, per germline (reference sequence). The CDR3 sequence is 15 residues long. CDR3 loop: CASSQGVAGVYEQYF. CDR3 nucleotides: TGCGCCAGCAGCCAAGGCGTAGCGGGGGTCTACGAGCAGTACTTC. Full variable domain (rest looked up from reference TRBV7-9 and TRBJ2-7): DTGVSQNPRHKITKRGQNVTFRCDPISEHNRLYWYRQTLGQGPEFLTYFQNEAQLEKSRLLSDRFSAERPKGSFSTLEIQRTEQGDSAMYLCASSQGVAGVYEQYFGPGTRLTVT.

The chain employs TRBV2 and TRBJ1-6; D unresolved. Germline V lookup: CDR1 SNHLY, CDR2 FYNNEI. CDR3 length: 15 amino acids. V dropped 7 bases and J dropped 0 bases, with 10 bases sitting between them. DNA for the CDR3: TGTGCCAGCATTGGGGAGGTCTCCTATAATTCACCCCTCCACTTT. Translated, it gives CASIGEVSYNSPLHF.

This chain uses TRBV5-4 with TRBJ2-3; possibly TRBD2 for D (5 bases). V lost 9 bases and J lost 1, with 18 bases in between. Germline V gene data show CDR1 as SGHNT and CDR2 as YYREEE (reference sequence). CDR3 length: 15 amino acids. The CDR3 protein is CATLRWESGTDTQYF. CDR3 in DNA: TGTGCCACCCTTAGGTGGGAGTCCGGCACAGATACGCAGTATTTT.

The chain links TRBV20-1 to TRBJ2-7; D may be TRBD2 (5 bases). The CDR3 covers 11 residues. Germline-derived CDR1 and CDR2 are DFQATT and SNEGSKA (reference sequence). V lost 7 bases and J lost 3, with 10 bases in between. CDR3 amino acids: CSGRLIYEQYF. CDR3 nucleotides: TGCAGTGGGAGGCTTATCTACGAGCAGTACTTC.

The chain is built from TRBV7-6 and TRBJ2-3; 11 bases map to TRBD1. Germline V gives CDR1 SGHVS, CDR2 FNYEAQ. The length of the CDR3 is 14 residues. The V gene end was trimmed by 5 bases and the J gene end by 6 bases; junction bases not matched to a gene: 4. The CDR3 DNA sequence: TGTGCCAGCAGCGGGACAGGGGGACATGATACGCAGTATTTT. This sequence encodes CASSGTGGHDTQYF. Full variable domain (missing parts from reference TRBV7-6 and TRBJ2-3): GAGVSQSPRYKVTKRGQDVALRCDPISGHVSLYWYRQALGQGPEFLTYFNYEAQQDKSGLPNDRFSAERPEGSISTLTIQRTEQRDSAMYRCASSGTGGHDTQYFGPGTRLTVL.

The chain couples TRBV20-1 to TRBJ1-1; TRBD1 agrees at 7 bases. V lost 6 bases to trimming and J lost 6 bases; unmatched junction nucleotides: 7. From germline, CDR1 is DFQATT and CDR2 SNEGSKA (reference sequence). This CDR3 comprises 12 residues. Here the CDR3 DNA reads TGCAGTGCAATGACAGGGACCGCTGAAGCTTTCTTT. This sequence encodes CSAMTGTAEAFF.

The V and J genes are TRBV14 and TRBJ2-7; D not resolved. Germline V gene sequence: CDR1 SGHDN, CDR2 FVKESK. V dropped 3 bases and J dropped 5 bases, with 17 bases sitting between them. The CDR3 is 15 residues long. CDR3 residues: CASSHSKASYHEQYF. The CDR3 coding sequence is TGTGCCAGCAGCCACTCAAAAGCCTCTTACCACGAGCAGTACTTC.

This clonotype occurred many times. The chain recombines TRBV7-8 with TRBJ2-7, with TRBD2 identical over 8 bases. The CDR3 is 16 residues long. After removal of 5 bases from V and 6 bases from J, the junction contained 15 bases not matched to a gene. CDR1 and CDR2 from the germline V gene are SGHVS and FQNEAQ. CDR3 sequence reads: CASSRAPTSAAVEQYF. CDR3 nucleotides: TGTGCCAGCAGCAGGGCCCCGACTAGCGCCGCCGTCGAGCAGTACTTC.